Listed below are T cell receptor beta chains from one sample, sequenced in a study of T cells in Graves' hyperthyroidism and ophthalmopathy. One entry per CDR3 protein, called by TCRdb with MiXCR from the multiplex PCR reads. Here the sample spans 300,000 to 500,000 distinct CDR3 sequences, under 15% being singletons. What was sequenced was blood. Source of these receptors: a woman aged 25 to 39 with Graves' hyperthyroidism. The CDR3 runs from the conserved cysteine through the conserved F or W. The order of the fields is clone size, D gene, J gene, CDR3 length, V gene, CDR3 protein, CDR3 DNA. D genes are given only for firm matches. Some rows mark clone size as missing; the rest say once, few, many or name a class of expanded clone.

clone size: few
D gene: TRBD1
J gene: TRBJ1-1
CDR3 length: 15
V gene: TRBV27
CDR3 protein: CASSIQQGARTEAFF
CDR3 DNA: TGTGCCAGCAGTATACAACAGGGGGCGCGGACTGAAGCTTTCTTT

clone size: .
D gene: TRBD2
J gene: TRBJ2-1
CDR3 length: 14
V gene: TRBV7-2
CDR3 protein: CASNGGSGSYEQFF
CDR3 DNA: TGTGCCAGCAACGGTGGTAGCGGGTCCTACGAGCAGTTCTTC

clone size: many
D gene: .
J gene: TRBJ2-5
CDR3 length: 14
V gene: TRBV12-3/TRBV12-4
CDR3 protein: CASSFRGHQETQYF
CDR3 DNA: TGTGCCAGCAGTTTTCGTGGGCACCAAGAGACCCAGTACTTC

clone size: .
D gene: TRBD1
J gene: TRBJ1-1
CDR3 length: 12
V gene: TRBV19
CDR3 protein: CASSIDRVEAFF
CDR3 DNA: TGTGCCAGTAGTATCGACAGGGTCGAAGCTTTCTTT

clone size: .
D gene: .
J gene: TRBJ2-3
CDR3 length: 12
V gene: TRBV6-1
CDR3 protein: CASWRGTDTQYF
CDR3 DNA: TGTGCCAGCTGGAGGGGAACAGATACGCAGTATTTT

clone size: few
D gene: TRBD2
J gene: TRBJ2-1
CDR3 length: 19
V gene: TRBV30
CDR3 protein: CAWSGRTSGIGSSYNEQSF
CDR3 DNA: TGTGCCTGGAGTGGTCGGACTAGCGGGATAGGGAGCTCCTACAATGAGCAGTCCTTC

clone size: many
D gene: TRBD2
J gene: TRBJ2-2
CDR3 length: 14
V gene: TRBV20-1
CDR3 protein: CSASPSGSPGELFF
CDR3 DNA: TGCAGTGCTAGCCCTAGCGGGAGCCCCGGGGAGCTGTTTTTT

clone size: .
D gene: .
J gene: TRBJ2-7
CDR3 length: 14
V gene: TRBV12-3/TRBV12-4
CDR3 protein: CASTPDRSPYEQYF
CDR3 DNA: TGTGCCAGCACTCCCGACAGGTCCCCCTACGAGCAGTACTTC

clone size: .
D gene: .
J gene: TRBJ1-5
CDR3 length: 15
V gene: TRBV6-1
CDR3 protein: CASTPGQAINQPQHF
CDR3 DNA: TGTGCCAGCACCCCGGGGCAGGCAATCAATCAGCCCCAGCATTTT

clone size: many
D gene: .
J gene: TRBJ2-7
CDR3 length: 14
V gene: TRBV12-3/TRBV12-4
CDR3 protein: CASSRRPSSYEQYF
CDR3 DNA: TGTGCCAGCAGCCGCCGCCCTAGCTCCTACGAGCAGTACTTC

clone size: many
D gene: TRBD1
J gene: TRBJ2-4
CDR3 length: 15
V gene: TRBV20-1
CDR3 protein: CSAQSRGQGGNIQYF
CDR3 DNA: TGCAGTGCGCAGAGTCGAGGACAGGGGGGAAACATTCAGTACTTC

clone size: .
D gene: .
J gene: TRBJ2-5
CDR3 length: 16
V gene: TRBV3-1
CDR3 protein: CASSPAIGGYQETQYF
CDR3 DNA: TGTGCCAGCAGCCCAGCGATTGGGGGGTACCAAGAGACCCAGTACTTC

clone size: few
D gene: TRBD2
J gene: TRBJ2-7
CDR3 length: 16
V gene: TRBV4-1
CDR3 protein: CASSPIHASGSGEQYF
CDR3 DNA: TGCGCCAGCAGTCCGATACATGCTAGCGGGAGCGGCGAGCAGTACTTC

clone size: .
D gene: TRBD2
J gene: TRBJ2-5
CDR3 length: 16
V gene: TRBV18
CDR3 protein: CASSRGLAGIQETQYF
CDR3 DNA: TGTGCCAGCTCCCGAGGACTAGCGGGGATCCAAGAGACCCAGTACTTC

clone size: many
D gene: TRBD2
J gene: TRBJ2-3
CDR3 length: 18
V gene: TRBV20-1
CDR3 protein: CSASYRFRVAGSGDTQYF
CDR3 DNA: TGCAGTGCTAGCTACCGCTTCAGGGTAGCGGGATCCGGAGATACGCAGTATTTT

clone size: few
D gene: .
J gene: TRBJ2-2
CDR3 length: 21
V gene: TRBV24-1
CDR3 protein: CATSDLRGWDMRIANTGELFF
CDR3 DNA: TGTGCCACCAGTGATTTGCGGGGTTGGGACATGCGAATAGCGAACACCGGGGAGCTGTTTTTT

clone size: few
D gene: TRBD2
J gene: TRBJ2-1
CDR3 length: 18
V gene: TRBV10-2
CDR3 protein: CASSWGTSGRSTYNEQFF
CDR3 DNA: TGCGCCAGCAGTTGGGGGACTAGCGGGAGAAGTACCTACAATGAGCAGTTCTTC

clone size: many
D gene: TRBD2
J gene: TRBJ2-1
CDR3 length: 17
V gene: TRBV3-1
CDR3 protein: CASSQDLRAGGCNEQFF
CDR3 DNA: TGTGCCAGCAGCCAAGATTTAAGAGCGGGAGGATGCAATGAGCAGTTCTTC

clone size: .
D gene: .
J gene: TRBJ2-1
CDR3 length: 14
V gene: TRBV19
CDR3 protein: CASSIWGARNEQFF
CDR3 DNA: TGTGCCAGTAGTATATGGGGGGCGCGCAATGAGCAGTTCTTC

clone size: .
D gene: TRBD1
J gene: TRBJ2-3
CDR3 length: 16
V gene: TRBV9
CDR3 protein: CASSITGTGYTDTQYF
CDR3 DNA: TGTGCCAGCAGCATCACCGGGACAGGTTACACAGATACGCAGTATTTT

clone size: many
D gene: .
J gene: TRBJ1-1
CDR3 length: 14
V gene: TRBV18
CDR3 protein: CASSPVRMNTEAFF
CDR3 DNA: TGTGCCAGCTCACCGGTCCGCATGAACACTGAAGCTTTCTTT

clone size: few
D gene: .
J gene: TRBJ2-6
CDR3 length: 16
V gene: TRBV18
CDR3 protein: CASSYGPSSGANVLTF
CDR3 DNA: TGTGCCAGCTCGTACGGACCCAGCTCTGGGGCCAACGTCCTGACTTTC